This TCR beta chain stems from a study of OX40 agonist ivuxolimab in advanced cancers. Looking at the study overall: A partial response was reached by three patients: one with hepatocellular carcinoma and two with cutaneous melanoma. Study-wide points: The study found that CD8+ T cells averaged more expanded clones than CD4+.

Sequenced by immunoSEQ multiplex PCR; TCRdb stores in-frame clones only, minus some. This sample has about 96,000 clones; about 84% occur once, and the top ten carry approximately 5.5%. Worth noting for this clone: What it recognizes is unknown.

V lost 8 bases to trimming and J lost 3 bases, with 19 bases between them. Germline V gene data show CDR1 as SEHNR and CDR2 as FQNEAQ (reference sequence). The CDR3 covers 15 residues. This clonotype originated in an adult with an advanced solid tumor such as melanoma, head and neck, liver or kidney cancer. This sequence joins TRBV7-9 and TRBJ1-2; maybe TRBD1 (6 bases). The specimen was CD4+ or CD8+ T cells sorted from blood, collected in a trial of the OX40 agonist ivuxolimab. CDR3 sequence (DNA): TGTGCCAGCCTAAGTGGAACAGGGTATGACTATGGCTACACCTTC. Translation: CASLSGTGYDYGYTF.